This is a list of T cell receptor beta chains from one sample in a study of cytomegalovirus exposure and HLA in healthy donors. Produced via immunoSEQ multiplex PCR; TCRdb's table is partial and in-frame only. The table shows under 200,000 clones, with over 75% occurring only once. Sequencing was carried out using PBMCs. These receptors originate from a woman aged 45 to 65 in good health and CMV-seropositive. Each CDR3 is given with its conserved first and last residue. A D gene is named only where the DNA matches it firmly. Rows give clone size only sometimes, using once, few, many, or a class for an expanded clone.

clone size: .; D gene: TRBD1; J gene: TRBJ1-6; V gene: TRBV2; CDR3 DNA: TGTGCCAGCAGAGGGGGCAGGCCCCTCCACTTT; CDR3 protein: CASRGGRPLHF
clone size: .; D gene: .; J gene: TRBJ1-2; V gene: TRBV29-1; CDR3 DNA: TGCAGCGCGAAACAGGGCGATGGCTACACCTTC; CDR3 protein: CSAKQGDGYTF
clone size: .; D gene: .; J gene: TRBJ2-5; V gene: TRBV7-2; CDR3 DNA: TGTGCCAGCAGCTTAATGGCGGGGTACCAAGAGACCCAGTACTTC; CDR3 protein: CASSLMAGYQETQYF
clone size: .; D gene: .; J gene: TRBJ1-2; V gene: TRBV28; CDR3 DNA: TGTGCCAGCAGTAGAACCCAGGGGATCTATGGCTACACCTTC; CDR3 protein: CASSRTQGIYGYTF
clone size: .; D gene: .; J gene: TRBJ1-1; V gene: TRBV19; CDR3 DNA: TGTGCCAGTAGCACGGGGCGGGATACCACTGAAGCTTTCTTT; CDR3 protein: CASSTGRDTTEAFF
clone size: once; D gene: .; J gene: TRBJ2-3; V gene: TRBV6-6; CDR3 DNA: TGTGCCAGCAGTTATCAGGATACGCAGTATTTT; CDR3 protein: CASSYQDTQYF
clone size: .; D gene: TRBD2; J gene: TRBJ2-7; V gene: TRBV5-6; CDR3 DNA: TGTGCCAGCAGCCTGGGGACGGGGGGCTACGAGCAGTACTTC; CDR3 protein: CASSLGTGGYEQYF
clone size: few; D gene: TRBD1; J gene: TRBJ2-4; V gene: TRBV13; CDR3 DNA: TGTGCCAGCAGCCGATTCGACAGGGCCTCCAACGGAAACATTCAGTACTTC; CDR3 protein: CASSRFDRASNGNIQYF
clone size: once; D gene: TRBD2; J gene: TRBJ2-1; V gene: TRBV4-1; CDR3 DNA: TGCGCCAGCAGCCAAGTTACAGCGGGGGGGTCTAATGAGCAGTTCTTC; CDR3 protein: CASSQVTAGGSNEQFF
clone size: few; D gene: .; J gene: TRBJ2-7; V gene: TRBV7-9; CDR3 DNA: TGTTCCAGCAGCTTAGTCGAGGCCCGCTCCTACGAGCAGTACTTC; CDR3 protein: CSSSLVEARSYEQYF
clone size: .; D gene: .; J gene: TRBJ1-4; V gene: TRBV9; CDR3 DNA: TGTGCCAGCAGCCTATCAACTAATGAAAAACTGTTTTTT; CDR3 protein: CASSLSTNEKLFF
clone size: once; D gene: .; J gene: TRBJ1-2; V gene: TRBV18; CDR3 DNA: TGTGCCAGCCACGGGGGAGGGCGGCGTGGCTACACCTTC; CDR3 protein: CASHGGGRRGYTF
clone size: .; D gene: .; J gene: TRBJ1-2; V gene: TRBV9; CDR3 DNA: TGTGCCAGCAGCGTCTTGTCGGGGTTCTATGGCTACACCTTC; CDR3 protein: CASSVLSGFYGYTF
clone size: .; D gene: .; J gene: TRBJ2-7; V gene: TRBV29-1; CDR3 DNA: TGCAGCGCCAATGGGCAGGGAGGCTACGAGCAGTACTTC; CDR3 protein: CSANGQGGYEQYF
clone size: .; D gene: .; J gene: TRBJ2-7; V gene: TRBV7-8; CDR3 DNA: TGTGCCAGCAGCTTAGAGATTAGCCGAAGATCCTACGAGCAGTACTTC; CDR3 protein: CASSLEISRRSYEQYF
clone size: .; D gene: .; J gene: TRBJ2-3; V gene: TRBV5-1; CDR3 DNA: TGCGCCAGCAGCTTCTCCAGGGTTACAGATACGCAGTATTTT; CDR3 protein: CASSFSRVTDTQYF
clone size: .; D gene: .; J gene: TRBJ2-7; V gene: TRBV5-1; CDR3 DNA: TGCGCCAGCAGCTTTGAGGGCTCCTACGAGCAGTACTTC; CDR3 protein: CASSFEGSYEQYF
clone size: .; D gene: .; J gene: TRBJ1-6; V gene: TRBV4-1; CDR3 DNA: TGCGCCAGCAGCCAAGAATCAGGGATGGGTTCACCCCTCCACTTT; CDR3 protein: CASSQESGMGSPLHF
clone size: .; D gene: TRBD1; J gene: TRBJ1-2; V gene: TRBV5-5; CDR3 DNA: TGTGCCAGCAGCTTGCAGACAGGGGCGCTCCCTGGCTACACCTTC; CDR3 protein: CASSLQTGALPGYTF
clone size: .; D gene: .; J gene: TRBJ1-5; V gene: TRBV7-2; CDR3 DNA: TGTGCCAGCAGCTTAGCATCGGGGCCCCAGCATTTT; CDR3 protein: CASSLASGPQHF
clone size: .; D gene: TRBD1; J gene: TRBJ1-2; V gene: TRBV29-1; CDR3 DNA: TGCAGCGTGGGAAAGGACAGGGGTCCTGGCTACACCTTC; CDR3 protein: CSVGKDRGPGYTF
clone size: .; D gene: .; J gene: TRBJ2-1; V gene: TRBV27; CDR3 DNA: TGTGCCAGCAGTTCCGGACAGTACAATGAGCAGTTCTTC; CDR3 protein: CASSSGQYNEQFF
clone size: .; D gene: TRBD2; J gene: TRBJ2-7; V gene: TRBV29-1; CDR3 DNA: TGCAGCGTTGTGTCGGGACTAGGGGACTACGAGCAGTACTTC; CDR3 protein: CSVVSGLGDYEQYF
clone size: .; D gene: TRBD1; J gene: TRBJ2-1; V gene: TRBV5-6; CDR3 DNA: TGTGCCAGCAACCACTTCTCGACAGGGGGCCACAATGAGCAGTTCTTC; CDR3 protein: CASNHFSTGGHNEQFF
clone size: few; D gene: .; J gene: TRBJ2-3; V gene: TRBV13; CDR3 DNA: TGTGCCAGCAGCTTAGGCCAGGGGACGCAGTATTTT; CDR3 protein: CASSLGQGTQYF
clone size: .; D gene: .; J gene: TRBJ1-1; V gene: TRBV28; CDR3 DNA: TGTGCCAGTCATTCTCTGGGCTTAGAAGCTTTCTTT; CDR3 protein: CASHSLGLEAFF
clone size: .; D gene: TRBD1; J gene: TRBJ2-7; V gene: TRBV5-1; CDR3 DNA: TGCGCCAGCAGCTCGGGACAGGGCTACGAGCAGTACTTC; CDR3 protein: CASSSGQGYEQYF
clone size: .; D gene: TRBD2; J gene: TRBJ2-2; V gene: TRBV7-9; CDR3 DNA: TGTGCCAGCAGCTTCAGTGAGACTAGCGGGGGGGCCGGGGAGCTGTTTTTT; CDR3 protein: CASSFSETSGGAGELFF
clone size: once; D gene: .; J gene: TRBJ1-1; V gene: TRBV27; CDR3 DNA: TGTGCCAGCAGTTTTCAATACATGAACACTGAAGCTTTCTTT; CDR3 protein: CASSFQYMNTEAFF
clone size: .; D gene: .; J gene: TRBJ1-2; V gene: TRBV4-3; CDR3 DNA: TGCGCCAGCAGCCAAGCTACCCCTGGTATCCCGGATTACAGGCTCAACTATGGCTACACCTTC; CDR3 protein: CASSQATPGIPDYRLNYGYTF
clone size: few; D gene: .; J gene: TRBJ2-1; V gene: TRBV4-3; CDR3 DNA: TGCGCCAGCAGCCCCGGCGGGCAGAGAGGACACAATGAGCAGTTCTTC; CDR3 protein: CASSPGGQRGHNEQFF
clone size: once; D gene: .; J gene: TRBJ2-1; V gene: TRBV4-1; CDR3 DNA: TGCGCCAGCAGCCAAGAGGGGGCGAGTGACAATGAGCAGTTCTTC; CDR3 protein: CASSQEGASDNEQFF
clone size: .; D gene: TRBD1; J gene: TRBJ2-7; V gene: TRBV2; CDR3 DNA: TGTGCCATATCCGGGACAGGGATTTCCTACGAGCAGTACTTC; CDR3 protein: CAISGTGISYEQYF
clone size: .; D gene: .; J gene: TRBJ1-2; V gene: TRBV7-2; CDR3 DNA: TGTGCCAGCAGCTGGTGGGGGGGTTCCAGCTATGGCTACACCTTC; CDR3 protein: CASSWWGGSSYGYTF
clone size: .; D gene: TRBD1; J gene: TRBJ1-1; V gene: TRBV7-9; CDR3 DNA: TGTGCCAGCAGCATGACAGGGACTGAAGCTTTCTTT; CDR3 protein: CASSMTGTEAFF
clone size: few; D gene: .; J gene: TRBJ2-5; V gene: TRBV7-3; CDR3 DNA: TGTGCCAGCAGCTTATACGGGGGGCCGGAGACCCAGTACTTC; CDR3 protein: CASSLYGGPETQYF
clone size: .; D gene: .; J gene: TRBJ2-2; V gene: TRBV27; CDR3 DNA: TGTGCCAGCAGTCTGATGAGGGTAGGCGGGGAGCTGTTTTTT; CDR3 protein: CASSLMRVGGELFF
clone size: .; D gene: TRBD1; J gene: TRBJ2-7; V gene: TRBV5-1; CDR3 DNA: TGCGCCAGCAGCTTGACCCTCCGGGACAGGGATCCCTACGAGCAGTACTTC; CDR3 protein: CASSLTLRDRDPYEQYF
clone size: .; D gene: .; J gene: TRBJ2-4; V gene: TRBV6-6; CDR3 DNA: TGTGCCAGCAGTTACACAGAAAACATTCAGTACTTC; CDR3 protein: CASSYTENIQYF
clone size: .; D gene: .; J gene: TRBJ2-2; V gene: TRBV4-3; CDR3 DNA: TGCGCCAGCAGCCAACGCGGCACCGGGGAGCTGTTTTTT; CDR3 protein: CASSQRGTGELFF
clone size: .; D gene: TRBD2; J gene: TRBJ2-2; V gene: TRBV5-4; CDR3 DNA: TGTGCCAGCAGCTTGAGGACTAGCGTCCTACGGGGCGGGGAGCTGTTTTTT; CDR3 protein: CASSLRTSVLRGGELFF
clone size: .; D gene: .; J gene: TRBJ2-6; V gene: TRBV15; CDR3 DNA: TGTGCCACCAGCTCCAGGGGTGGGGCCAACGTCCTGACTTTC; CDR3 protein: CATSSRGGANVLTF
clone size: .; D gene: TRBD1; J gene: TRBJ1-5; V gene: TRBV6-1; CDR3 DNA: TGTGCCAGCAGTGGGGTAGGGGGCGGCAATCAGCCCCAGCATTTT; CDR3 protein: CASSGVGGGNQPQHF
clone size: .; D gene: TRBD1; J gene: TRBJ1-2; V gene: TRBV28; CDR3 DNA: TGTGCCAGCAGTTCAAAAATGGGACAGGGGGCCGGCTATGGCTACACCTTC; CDR3 protein: CASSSKMGQGAGYGYTF
clone size: .; D gene: .; J gene: TRBJ2-2; V gene: TRBV19; CDR3 DNA: TGTGCCAGTAGCGGGAGTTTCAACACCGGGGAGCTGTTTTTT; CDR3 protein: CASSGSFNTGELFF
clone size: .; D gene: .; J gene: TRBJ1-1; V gene: TRBV29-1; CDR3 DNA: TGCAGCGCCCAACAGGTGATCACTGAAGCTTTCTTT; CDR3 protein: CSAQQVITEAFF
clone size: .; D gene: TRBD2; J gene: TRBJ2-5; V gene: TRBV13; CDR3 DNA: TGTGCCAGCAGTCGGGGGGGGAAAGAGACCCAGTACTTC; CDR3 protein: CASSRGGKETQYF
clone size: .; D gene: .; J gene: TRBJ2-4; V gene: TRBV14; CDR3 DNA: TGTGCCAGCAGCTACAGGGAAGCCAAAAACATTCAGTACTTC; CDR3 protein: CASSYREAKNIQYF
clone size: .; D gene: TRBD1; J gene: TRBJ1-2; V gene: TRBV28; CDR3 DNA: TGTGCCAGCAGCCCTACAGGGGGGCACTATGGCTACACCTTC; CDR3 protein: CASSPTGGHYGYTF
clone size: once; D gene: TRBD1; J gene: TRBJ1-2; V gene: TRBV7-3; CDR3 DNA: TGTGCCAGCAGCCCAGACAGGGATGATCGTTCTGGCTACACCTTC; CDR3 protein: CASSPDRDDRSGYTF